Each of the 30 T cell receptor beta chains below was sequenced from the same sample in a study of T cell responses to AZD1222 COVID-19 vaccine. Here immunoSEQ multiplex PCR was the method, and the copy in TCRdb shows in-frame clones only, minus some. In the table there are around 160,000 clones, roughly 94% of which are singletons. The sample in question was peripheral blood, obtained 28 days after the second AZD1222 dose. These receptors all come from an adult who received the AZD1222 COVID-19 vaccine.

The chain combines TRBV7-6 with TRBJ1-3; D uncertain. This CDR3 contains 12 residues. V shed 5 bases and J shed 3 bases, with 5 bases lying between them. Germline V gives CDR1 SGHVS, CDR2 FNYEAQ. The CDR3 sequence is CASSPGGNTIYF. CDR3 sequence (DNA): TGTGCCAGCAGCCCCGGTGGAAACACCATATATTTT.

The V gene is TRBV28, the J gene TRBJ2-5; D possibly corresponds to TRBD2 (6 bases). There are 15 residues in the CDR3. Germline lookup yields CDR1 MDHEN and CDR2 SYDVKM. The V end was cut by 5 bases, the J end by 2 bases, with 15 bases between. CDR3 bases: TGTGCCAGCAGTATCTCGGGACTGGATCAAGAGACCCAGTACTTC. Translated: CASSISGLDQETQYF.

The rearrangement links TRBV9 to TRBJ2-3; TRBD2 aligns across 11 bases. Germline assignment: CDR1 SGDLS and CDR2 YYNGEE. V was pared by 2 bases and J by 1 base, with 6 bases of the junction left unmatched. The CDR3 spans 17 residues. The CDR3 protein is CASSVGTSGGGTDTQYF. The CDR3 coding sequence is TGTGCCAGCAGCGTGGGGACTAGCGGAGGGGGCACAGATACGCAGTATTTT.

This chain connects TRBV19 to TRBJ1-2, with D uncertain. The CDR3 loop spans 13 amino acids. Germline CDR1 reads LNHDA; CDR2 reads SQIVND (reference sequence). Deletions cut 5 bases from V and 2 bases from J, with 9 bases between. DNA of the CDR3: TGTGCCAGTAGTTTCGGGTCCAACTATGGCTACACCTTC. This encodes CASSFGSNYGYTF.

The chain couples TRBV10-2 to TRBJ1-6, with D perhaps matching TRBD1 (5 bases). The CDR3 consists of 13 residues. In germline, CDR1 is WSHSY, CDR2 SAAADI. The V end lost 8 bases, the J end lost 6 bases, and 11 bases lay between the germline ends. The CDR3 loop reads CASLQGSNSPLHF. In nucleotides, the CDR3 is TGCGCCAGCCTCCAGGGAAGTAATTCACCCCTCCACTTT.

This sequence joins TRBV5-5 and TRBJ2-4; D might be TRBD1 or TRBD2, each matching 6 bases. V lost 3 bases to trimming and J lost 10 bases, with 20 bases between them. The CDR3 length is 15 residues. CDR1 SGHKS and CDR2 YYEKEE come from the germline V gene (reference sequence). In DNA form, the CDR3 reads TGTGCCAGCAGCTGGGGGGACACGTCCGGTGGGATTCAGTACTTC. It is translated as CASSWGDTSGGIQYF. The complete variable domain, with remaining parts taken from reference TRBV5-5 and TRBJ2-4, reads DAGVTQSPTHLIKTRGQQVTLRCSPISGHKSVSWYQQVLGQGPQFIFQYYEKEERGRGNFPDRFSARQFPNYSSELNVNALLLGDSALYLCASSWGDTSGGIQYFGAGTRLSVL.

This rearrangement joins TRBV6-5 to TRBJ1-3; TRBD1 might be the D (5 bases). Germline V CDR1 and CDR2: MNHEY, SVGAGI. The CDR3 sequence is 14 residues long. V gave up 7 bases and J gave up 0 bases, with 10 bases separating them. The chain's CDR3 is CASKQVFSGNTIYF. The CDR3 DNA follows: TGTGCCAGCAAACAGGTATTCTCTGGAAACACCATATATTTT.

The chain has TRBV5-5 and TRBJ1-4, with 10 positions matching TRBD1. CDR1 is SGHKS and CDR2 is YYEKEE in the germline V gene (reference sequence). The CDR3 has 19 amino acids. J was trimmed by 8 bases and V by 4 bases; bases with no gene match: 20. The CDR3 sequence is CASSRERDRGISLGEKLFF. CDR3 DNA: TGTGCCAGCAGCCGGGAGAGGGACAGGGGTATCTCATTGGGAGAAAAACTGTTTTTT. The whole variable domain, filled in from reference TRBV5-5 and TRBJ1-4, reads DAGVTQSPTHLIKTRGQQVTLRCSPISGHKSVSWYQQVLGQGPQFIFQYYEKEERGRGNFPDRFSARQFPNYSSELNVNALLLGDSALYLCASSRERDRGISLGEKLFFGSGTQLSVL.

This chain links TRBV5-6 with TRBJ2-1; a possible D gene is TRBD1 (5 bases). The germline V gene has CDR1 SGHDT and CDR2 YYEEEE. The CDR3 is 14 amino acids. V lost 0 bases and J lost 5, with 9 bases in between. The CDR3 DNA reads as TGTGCCAGCAGCTTGGGGGCAGGGCACAATGAGCAGTTCTTC. Its protein is CASSLGAGHNEQFF.

This chain connects TRBV4-2 to TRBJ2-1; D unclear. The V end was cut by 1 base, the J end by 10 bases, with 17 bases between. This CDR3 spans 15 amino acids. From germline, CDR1 is LGHNA and CDR2 YNFKEQ. The DNA of the CDR3 is TGTGCCAGCAGCCAAGGCGTAGAGTACTCGAAGGAGCAGTTCTTC. Protein product: CASSQGVEYSKEQFF.

This sequence joins TRBV12-3 or TRBV12-4 and TRBJ1-2; 12 positions agree with TRBD1. The J segment lost 8 bases and the V segment lost 5 bases, leaving 3 bases of the junction unmatched. The CDR3 spans 13 residues. CDR3 DNA sequence: TGTGCCAGCAGTGGGACAGGGGGCTGGGGCTACACCTTC. This codes for CASSGTGGWGYTF.

J is TRBJ1-2 and V is TRBV27; tentatively, D is TRBD1 (6 bases). Germline loops: CDR1 MNHEY, CDR2 SMNVEV (reference sequence). The CDR3 spans 13 residues. V was pared by 5 bases and J by 7 bases, with 14 bases between. In nucleotides, the CDR3 is TGTGCCAGCAGTCAAAAGACAGGCTTTGGCTACACCTTC. It translates to CASSQKTGFGYTF.

The chain recombines TRBV28 with TRBJ1-2, with 10 nucleotides matching TRBD1. The V gene end was trimmed by 5 bases and the J gene end by 3 bases; junction bases not matched to a gene: 6. Germline values: CDR1 MDHEN, CDR2 SYDVKM. The CDR3 contains 15 residues. The DNA of the CDR3 is TGTGCCAGCAGTCCCAGGACAGGGGGGCACTATGGCTACACCTTC. Encoded protein: CASSPRTGGHYGYTF.

CDR3 sequence reads: CASSVTGLYGYTF. CDR3 DNA: TGTGCCAGCAGCGTGACAGGGCTCTATGGCTACACCTTC. The chain has TRBV9 and TRBJ1-2; TRBD1 aligns across 7 bases. This CDR3 comprises 13 residues. The V gene's germline CDR1 is SGDLS and CDR2 YYNGEE. V shed 2 bases, J shed 4 bases, and the junction held 2 bases outside the gene matches.

This clone occurred once. V gene TRBV5-6 combines with J gene TRBJ2-2; TRBD2 is a possible D gene (6 bases). CDR3 length: 15 residues. Germline CDR1 SGHDT, CDR2 YYEEEE. The V end was cut by 3 bases, the J end by 2 bases, with 11 bases between. CDR3 residues: CASSWGVTNTGELFF. The CDR3 nucleotides read TGTGCCAGCAGCTGGGGGGTTACCAACACCGGGGAGCTGTTTTTT.

This chain uses TRBV3-1 (or the pseudogene TRBV3-2) with TRBJ2-7, with unresolved D. Trimming removed 4 bases from V and 7 bases from J, with 14 bases in between. Germline V gives CDR1 LGHDT, CDR2 YNNKEL (reference sequence). CDR3 size: 13 residues. As DNA, the CDR3 is TGTGCCAGCAGCCCCTCGTACGGAGTAGAGCAGTACTTC. This encodes CASSPSYGVEQYF.

The chain combines TRBV6-2 or TRBV6-3 with TRBJ1-6; the D gene is possibly TRBD1 (6 bases). The CDR3 has 19 residues. Per the germline V gene, CDR1 is MNHEY and CDR2 is SVGEGT. V lost 6 bases and J lost 5, with 26 bases in between. The DNA of the CDR3 is TGTGCCAGCAGCCCCGTAACAGTATGGGGGCAACAAAATAATTCACCCCTCCACTTT. Protein sequence: CASSPVTVWGQQNNSPLHF.

The chain recombines TRBV29-1 with TRBJ1-4; D remains unclear. Trimming took 0 bases from V and 5 from J, leaving 16 bases between them. Germline CDR1 reads SQVTM; CDR2 reads ANQGSEA. This CDR3 is built from 16 residues. This CDR3 is CSVEEVTGNRNEKLFF. The CDR3, as DNA: TGCAGCGTTGAAGAAGTTACGGGGAATCGGAATGAAAAACTGTTTTTT.

This chain joins TRBV6-2 or TRBV6-3 and TRBJ2-2; 7 bases map to TRBD2. CDR3 length: 12 amino acids. The J segment lost 9 bases and the V segment lost 6 bases, leaving 4 bases of the junction unmatched. The germline CDR1 and CDR2 sequences are MNHEY and SVGEGT. DNA of the CDR3: TGTGCCAGCAGCGGGGGGTCCCGGGAGCTGTTTTTT. The encoded protein is CASSGGSRELFF.

The V gene is TRBV25-1, the J gene TRBJ1-2; no reliable D call. The V gene lost 1 base and the J gene lost 4 bases, with 10 bases spanning the gap. From germline, CDR1 is MGHDK and CDR2 SYGVNS. This CDR3 region has 14 residues. The DNA of the CDR3 is TGTGCCAGCAGTGAATTCGGGGAAGCCTATGGCTACACCTTC. Translating gives CASSEFGEAYGYTF.

The CDR3 loop is CASATANQPQHF. CDR3 nucleotide sequence: TGTGCCAGCGCGACGGCAAATCAGCCCCAGCATTTT. The gene calls are TRBV12-3 or TRBV12-4 and TRBJ1-5; no reliable D call. Trimming left V 8 bases short and J 4 bases short, with 9 bases between. The CDR3 has 12 amino acids.

The count of this clone is one. The CDR3 DNA follows: TGTGCCACCGGAGGCGAGGGGATAAATGAGCAGTTCTTC. This sequence encodes CATGGEGINEQFF. V and J are TRBV24-1 and TRBJ2-1, with D perhaps given as TRBD1 or TRBD2 (5 bases each). The CDR3 loop spans 13 amino acids. The V gene's germline CDR1 is KGHDR and CDR2 SFDVKD. Trimming left V 9 bases short and J 7 bases short, with 15 bases between.

V usage is TRBV11-2 and J usage is TRBJ2-7; 9 bases are a match to TRBD2. Germline CDR1 SGHAT, CDR2 FQNNGV. This CDR3 comprises 15 residues. The trim removed 3 bases at V and 6 bases at J, leaving 9 bases unmatched. This chain's CDR3 is CASSLTSGALSEQYF. CDR3 bases: TGTGCCAGCAGCTTGACTAGCGGAGCCTTGAGCGAGCAGTACTTC.

The CDR3 DNA is TGTGCCAGCAGTTACGGAGGGGGGAGAACGAACACTGAAGCTTTCTTT. As protein: CASSYGGGRTNTEAFF. The chain is built from TRBV6-5 and TRBJ1-1; maybe TRBD1 (6 bases). The CDR3 runs 16 residues. Germline CDR1 reads MNHEY; CDR2 reads SVGAGI. The ends were cut back, 2 bases at V and 1 base at J, with 14 bases in the middle.

The rearrangement joins TRBV4-3 to TRBJ2-7; TRBD2 agrees at 8 bases. Germline V gives CDR1 LGHNA, CDR2 YSLEER. V gave up 2 bases and J gave up 5 bases; unmatched junction bases: 8. CDR3 length equals 15 residues. The CDR3 DNA reads TGCGCCAGCAGCCAATTAGCGGGATTCGGCAACGAGCAGTACTTC. Its protein is CASSQLAGFGNEQYF.

The chain has TRBV28 and TRBJ1-1; TRBD1 matches 9 bases. Germline trimming cut 5 bases from V and 8 bases from J; bases unmatched to any gene: 21. Germline V gene lookup returns CDR1 MDHEN and CDR2 SYDVKM. This CDR3 comprises 18 residues. The CDR3 coding sequence is TGTGCCAGCAGTCCCCCCTCCGGGACAGGGCCCAATTATAGGGAAGCTTTCTTT. Its translation is CASSPPSGTGPNYREAFF.

The chain uses TRBV6-5 and TRBJ1-1; TRBD1 is a possible D gene (5 bases). The CDR3 length is 16 residues. CDR1 is MNHEY, CDR2 SVGAGI, per germline. The ends were cut back, 0 bases at V and 6 bases at J, with 17 bases in the middle. The CDR3 protein is CASSYSNRPGSAEAFF. CDR3 DNA sequence: TGTGCCAGCAGTTACTCGAACAGGCCGGGGAGCGCTGAAGCTTTCTTT.

The chain carries TRBV2 and TRBJ2-7; D tentatively fits TRBD1 or TRBD2 (5 bases each). There are 13 residues in the CDR3. Per the germline V gene, CDR1 is SNHLY and CDR2 is FYNNEI. V lost 8 bases and J 3 bases, leaving 14 bases between the germline ends. The CDR3 reads CASGPGRHYEQYF. The CDR3 DNA reads TGTGCCAGCGGCCCGGGACGGCACTACGAGCAGTACTTC.

This clone was detected once. The chain is built from TRBV27 and TRBJ1-2; 11 positions match TRBD1. CDR3 size: 15 residues. Trimming at V came to 1 base and at J to 8 bases, leaving 6 bases not matched to a gene. Germline V gene sequence: CDR1 MNHEY, CDR2 SMNVEV (reference sequence). The CDR3 loop reads CASSLWGQGESGYTF. CDR3 DNA: TGTGCCAGCAGTTTATGGGGACAGGGGGAGAGCGGCTACACCTTC.

The chain recombines TRBV5-6 with TRBJ2-1; 12 bases fit TRBD2. CDR3 length equals 19 residues. Trimming at V came to 2 bases and at J to 4 bases, leaving 13 bases not matched to a gene. Germline CDR1 reads SGHDT; CDR2 reads YYEEEE. CDR3 amino acids: CASSLKGRFLAGGYNEQFF. DNA for the CDR3: TGTGCCAGCAGCTTAAAAGGACGGTTCCTAGCGGGAGGGTACAATGAGCAGTTCTTC.